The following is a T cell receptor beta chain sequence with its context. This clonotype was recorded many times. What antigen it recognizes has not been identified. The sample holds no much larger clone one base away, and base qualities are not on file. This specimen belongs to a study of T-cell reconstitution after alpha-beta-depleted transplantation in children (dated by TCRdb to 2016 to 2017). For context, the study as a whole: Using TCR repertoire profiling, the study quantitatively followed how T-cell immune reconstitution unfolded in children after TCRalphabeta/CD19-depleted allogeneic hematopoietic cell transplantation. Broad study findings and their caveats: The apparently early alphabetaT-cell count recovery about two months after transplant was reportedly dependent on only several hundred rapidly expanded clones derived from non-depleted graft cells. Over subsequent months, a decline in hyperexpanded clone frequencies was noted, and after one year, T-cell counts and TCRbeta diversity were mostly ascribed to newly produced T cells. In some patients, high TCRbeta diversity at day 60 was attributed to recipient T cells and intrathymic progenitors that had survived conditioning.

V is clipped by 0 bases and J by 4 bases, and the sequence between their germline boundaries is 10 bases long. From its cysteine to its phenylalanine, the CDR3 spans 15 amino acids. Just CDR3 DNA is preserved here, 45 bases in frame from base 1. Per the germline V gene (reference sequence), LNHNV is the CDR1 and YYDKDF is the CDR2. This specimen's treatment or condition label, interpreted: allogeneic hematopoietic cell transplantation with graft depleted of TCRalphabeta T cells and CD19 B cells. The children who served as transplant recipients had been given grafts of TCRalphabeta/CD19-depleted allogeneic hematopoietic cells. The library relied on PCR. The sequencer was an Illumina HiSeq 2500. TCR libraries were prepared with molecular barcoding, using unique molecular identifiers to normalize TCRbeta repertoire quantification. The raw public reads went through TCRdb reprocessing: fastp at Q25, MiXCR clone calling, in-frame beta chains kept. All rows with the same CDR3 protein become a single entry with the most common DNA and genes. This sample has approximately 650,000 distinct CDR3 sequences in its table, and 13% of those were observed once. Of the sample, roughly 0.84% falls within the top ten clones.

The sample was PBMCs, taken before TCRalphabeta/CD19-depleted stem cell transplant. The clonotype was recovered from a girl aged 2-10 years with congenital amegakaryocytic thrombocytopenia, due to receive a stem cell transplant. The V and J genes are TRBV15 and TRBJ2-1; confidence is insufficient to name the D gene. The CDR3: CATSREREVYNEQFF. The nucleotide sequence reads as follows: TGTGCCACCAGCAGAGAGCGAGAGGTGTACAATGAGCAGTTCTTC.